This passage covers 24 T cell receptor beta chains from one sample sequenced in a study of T cells in Graves' hyperthyroidism and ophthalmopathy. TCR beta CDR3 regions were amplified from RNA transcripts. First-round RT-PCR targeting the TCR CDR3 was performed with the HTBI primer set. Using its own MiXCR run on the multiplex PCR reads, TCRdb lists one record per CDR3 protein. Altogether under 350,000 distinct CDR3 sequences are present, less than 30% being singletons, with the ten largest covering around 28%. The sequencing sample was made of blood. These receptors were obtained from a man aged 35 to 55 with Graves' hyperthyroidism that later progressed to Graves' ophthalmopathy.

This clonotype was detected many times. V and J are TRBV11-1 and TRBJ1-2; tentatively, D is TRBD1 (6 bases). Germline V gene data show CDR1 as SGHAT and CDR2 as FQDESV (reference sequence). Deletions cut 5 bases from V and 2 bases from J, with 24 bases between. CDR3 length: 18 amino acids. The CDR3 nucleotides are TGTGCCAGCAGCCCCTCCAGTCGCTTTACACAGGGCAACTATGGCTACACCTTC. It translates to CASSPSSRFTQGNYGYTF.

This clonotype was recorded at least ten times. At one boundary the junction diverges from the germline segment, which might be a read error. The chain links TRBV20-1 to TRBJ1-3; unclear D gene. The V gene's germline CDR1 is DFQATT and CDR2 SNEGSKA (reference sequence). The CDR3 contains 12 residues. CDR3 nucleotides: TGCAGTGCGAGAGGAGGGGGAAACACCATATATTTT. As protein: CSARGGGNTIYF.

The table lists this clonotype with many counts. This chain uses TRBV28 with TRBJ2-7; 7 bases align to TRBD1. The CDR3 covers 17 residues. Germline trimming cut 5 bases from V and 1 base from J; bases unmatched to any gene: 14. Germline V gives CDR1 MDHEN, CDR2 SYDVKM. This CDR3 is CASSTAYSVRGSYEQYF. The CDR3 coding sequence is TGTGCCAGCAGTACCGCCTACAGCGTCAGGGGGTCCTACGAGCAGTACTTC. The full variable domain, its missing parts supplied by reference TRBV28 and TRBJ2-7, is DVKVTQSSRYLVKRTGEKVFLECVQDMDHENMFWYRQDPGLGLRLIYFSYDVKMKEKGDIPEGYSVSREKKERFSLILESASTNQTSMYLCASSTAYSVRGSYEQYFGPGTRLTVT.

This clonotype was seen repeatedly, ten times or more. The rearrangement joins TRBV4-1 to TRBJ2-7; tentative D call: TRBD2 (6 bases). The germline V and J ends were trimmed by 1 base and 0 bases, with 13 bases remaining between them. Germline-derived CDR1 and CDR2 are MGHRA and YSYEKL. The CDR3 is 16 amino acids. The CDR3 here is CASSQVPGTHSYEQYF. Written as DNA, the CDR3 is TGCGCCAGCAGCCAAGTACCCGGGACTCACTCCTACGAGCAGTACTTC.

At least ten counts were recorded for this clonotype. The rearrangement joins TRBV18 to TRBJ2-7, with D possibly TRBD1 on 6 matching bases. The CDR3 loop spans 14 amino acids. The germline V and J ends were trimmed by 6 bases and 2 bases, with 14 bases remaining between them. The V gene's germline CDR1 is KGHSH and CDR2 LQKENI. The CDR3 nucleotides are TGTGCCAGCTCCGAGAGGACAGACACCTACGAGCAGTACTTC. Translating gives CASSERTDTYEQYF. The variable domain in full, completed from reference TRBV18 and TRBJ2-7, reads NAGVMQNPRHLVRRRGQEARLRCSPMKGHSHVYWYRQLPEEGLKFMVYLQKENIIDESGMPKERFSAEFPKEGPSILRIQQVVRGDSAAYFCASSERTDTYEQYFGPGTRLTVT.

This clonotype came up many times. The CDR3 DNA sequence: TGTGCCAGCAGTTACTTACCGGGACAGGGAAACTATGGCTACACCTTC. As protein: CASSYLPGQGNYGYTF. The chain recombines TRBV6-5 with TRBJ1-2; 9 bases map to TRBD1. After removal of 1 base from V and 2 bases from J, the junction contained 5 bases not matched to a gene. This CDR3 contains 16 residues. From germline, CDR1 is MNHEY and CDR2 SVGAGI.

This clonotype was detected ten times or more. V is TRBV29-1 and J is TRBJ1-2; 8 bases line up with TRBD1. The J segment lost 0 bases and the V segment lost 4 bases, leaving 4 bases of the junction unmatched. Germline V lookup: CDR1 SQVTM, CDR2 ANQGSEA. CDR3 length equals 14 residues. Here the CDR3 reads CSVGDRSSNYGYTF. For the CDR3, the DNA is TGCAGCGTTGGGGACAGGAGCTCTAACTATGGCTACACCTTC.

Here the CDR3 DNA reads TGTGCCAGCAGTTACGATCCCGGCAGGGTCGTCAAATTCCACACTGAAGCTTTCTTT. Its translation: CASSYDPGRVVKFHTEAFF. This chain joins TRBV6-2 or TRBV6-3 and TRBJ1-1, with D perhaps matching TRBD1 (5 bases). The CDR3 loop spans 19 amino acids. The germline V gene has CDR1 MNHEY and CDR2 SVGEGT. Trimming took off 2 bases at V and 3 bases at J, with 25 bases between the two ends.

This clonotype was observed at least ten times. The chain couples TRBV7-3 to TRBJ2-5, with 9 bases that match TRBD2. The CDR3 is made up of 14 amino acids. In germline, CDR1 is SGHTA, CDR2 FQGTGA. The J segment lost 4 bases and the V segment lost 5 bases, leaving 5 bases of the junction unmatched. The CDR3 protein is CASSPGTSRETQYF. The CDR3 coding sequence is TGTGCCAGCAGCCCCGGGACTAGCCGAGAGACCCAGTACTTC.

The rearrangement links TRBV6-4 to TRBJ2-7; 8 bases line up with TRBD2. J lost 3 bases, V lost 7 bases, and 14 bases had no gene match. This CDR3 comprises 16 residues. Germline V lookup: CDR1 MRHNA, CDR2 SNTAGT. The CDR3 loop reads CASIQVTTSVIYEQYF. The CDR3 DNA reads as TGTGCCAGCATTCAGGTTACGACTAGCGTGATCTACGAGCAGTACTTC.

This clonotype was found a few times. V usage is TRBV6-5 and J usage is TRBJ2-7; D assignment may be TRBD1 or TRBD2 (5 bases each). The V and J ends lost 2 bases and 2 bases respectively, with 10 bases between them. The CDR3 consists of 14 residues. Germline assignment: CDR1 MNHEY and CDR2 SVGAGI. CDR3: CASSYGTGPYEQYF. The CDR3 DNA is TGTGCCAGCAGTTACGGGACGGGACCCTACGAGCAGTACTTC.

V usage is TRBV6-5 and J usage is TRBJ2-7; the D is unclear. Germline values: CDR1 MNHEY, CDR2 SVGAGI. Deletions cut 5 bases from V and 2 bases from J, with 10 bases between. The CDR3 consists of 13 residues. CDR3 residues: CASSRANTYEQYF. CDR3 coding DNA: TGTGCCAGCAGTAGGGCTAACACCTACGAGCAGTACTTC.

This clonotype was recorded at least ten times. The gene calls are TRBV6-5 and TRBJ1-2; 8 bases are a match to TRBD1. V lost 8 bases, J lost 4 bases, and 12 bases stayed unmatched. CDR3 size: 15 residues. Germline CDR1 is MNHEY and CDR2 is SVGAGI. The CDR3 sequence is CASQRAQGASYGYTF. The CDR3 DNA follows: TGTGCCAGCCAGAGGGCCCAGGGGGCATCCTATGGCTACACCTTC.

This clonotype occurred many times. This chain joins TRBV6-7 and TRBJ1-2; no firm D call. TRBV6-7 is an ORF for which the function is uncertain. V lost 0 bases, J lost 0 bases, and 11 bases lay in between. The CDR3 length is 16 residues. The CDR3 region is CASSYSRAITNYGYTF. The CDR3 DNA follows: TGTGCCAGCAGTTACTCGAGAGCCATCACTAACTATGGCTACACCTTC.

This clonotype was found many times. V and J are TRBV6-1 and TRBJ2-5; no reliable D call. Trimming pared 5 bases from V and 1 base from J, leaving 11 bases between. Looked up from germline, CDR1 is MNHNS and CDR2 is SASEGT. The CDR3 consists of 14 residues. CDR3 residues: CASSKGRIQETQYF. In DNA, the CDR3 is TGTGCCAGCAGTAAAGGACGGATCCAAGAGACCCAGTACTTC.

In this sample, this clonotype turned up many times. This sequence joins TRBV12-3 or TRBV12-4 and TRBJ1-1; tentative D call: TRBD1 (6 bases). V was clipped by 6 bases and J by 3 bases, with 11 bases between them. This CDR3 spans 13 amino acids. CDR3 in DNA: TGTGCCAGCAGGGTACAGGGATACACTGAAGCTTTCTTT. Translation gives CASRVQGYTEAFF.

V usage is TRBV6-1 and J usage is TRBJ1-5, with TRBD1 identical over 8 bases. V dropped 6 bases and J dropped 0; count of bases not matched to a gene: 4. This CDR3 is built from 15 residues. From germline, CDR1 is MNHNS and CDR2 SASEGT. The DNA for the CDR3 is TGTGCCAGCAGAACGACAGGGGATAGCAATCAGCCCCAGCATTTT. Residues: CASRTTGDSNQPQHF.

This clonotype was seen many times. This chain links TRBV28 with TRBJ1-5; 10 bases fit TRBD1. CDR3 length: 17 amino acids. Germline lookup yields CDR1 MDHEN and CDR2 SYDVKM. Trimming at V came to 5 bases and at J to 7 bases, leaving 14 bases not matched to a gene. The CDR3 DNA sequence: TGTGCCAGCAGTCTCAACAGGGGACAGGGGCCGCGGCAGCCCCAGCATTTT. Protein product: CASSLNRGQGPRQPQHF.

The chain uses TRBV6-2 or TRBV6-3 and TRBJ2-2; 11 positions match TRBD1. This CDR3 is 18 amino acids long. Germline values: CDR1 MNHEY, CDR2 SVGEGT. The V gene end was trimmed by 10 bases and the J gene end by 2 bases; junction bases not matched to a gene: 15. CDR3 nucleotides: TGTGCCAACAGCCGGGACAGGGGGGGTATTGGCAACACCGGGGAGCTGTTTTTT. It is translated as CANSRDRGGIGNTGELFF.

This clonotype was seen at least ten times. This chain uses TRBV12-3 or TRBV12-4 with TRBJ1-2; D is perhaps TRBD1 (5 bases). V gave up 2 bases and J gave up 2 bases, with 9 bases separating them. The CDR3 runs to 14 residues. CDR3 loop: CASSLWGSNYGYTF. The DNA for the CDR3 is TGTGCCAGCAGTTTATGGGGCAGCAACTATGGCTACACCTTC.

This clonotype was counted many times. The chain uses TRBV19 and TRBJ2-5, with a possible D match to TRBD2 (6 bases). V lost 5 bases and J 5 bases, leaving 12 bases between the germline ends. The CDR3 covers 13 residues. Germline-derived CDR1 and CDR2 are LNHDA and SQIVND (reference sequence). CDR3 DNA sequence: TGTGCCAGTAGTCCCATGACTAGGGAGACCCAGTACTTC. Protein: CASSPMTRETQYF.

In this sample, this clonotype turned up many times. This sequence joins TRBV11-1 and TRBJ2-2; 7 nucleotides align to TRBD2. V lost 6 bases, J lost 2 bases, and 9 bases stayed unmatched. Germline-derived CDR1 and CDR2 are SGHAT and FQDESV (reference sequence). The CDR3 runs to 16 residues. In DNA, the CDR3 is TGTGCCAGCAGACAGACACTAGCGCTTAACACCGGGGAGCTGTTTTTT. Translating it yields CASRQTLALNTGELFF.

This clonotype was observed at least ten times. The chain has TRBV19 and TRBJ2-7, with 10 nucleotides matching TRBD2. Germline V gene sequence: CDR1 LNHDA, CDR2 SQIVND (reference sequence). The CDR3 extends over 15 amino acids. Unmatched junction bases numbered 8, after V lost 6 bases and J lost 3 bases. The CDR3 loop reads CASRSGTSVNYEQYF. In DNA form, the CDR3 reads TGTGCCAGTAGATCCGGGACTAGCGTCAACTACGAGCAGTACTTC.

This clonotype was counted many times. The chain has TRBV3-1 and TRBJ1-5; D might be TRBD1 (5 bases). The V gene lost 0 bases and the J gene lost 9 bases, with 6 bases spanning the gap. Germline V lookup: CDR1 LGHDT, CDR2 YNNKEL (reference sequence). The CDR3 is 12 residues long. The CDR3 nucleotides are TGTGCCAGCAGCCAAGATGGGACGCCCCAGCATTTT. Its protein product is CASSQDGTPQHF.